One sample yielded the 5 T cell receptor beta chains listed below, sequenced in a study of human T cells and chemical hapten exposure. Individual cDNA molecules each carried unique molecular identifiers attached by the library. TCRdb re-derived calls from the reads in MiXCR, one entry per CDR3 protein. The table has roughly 2,500 distinct CDR3 sequences, 55% seen once; the top ten hold about 9.4%. Indicated treatment: therapeutic diphenylcyclopropenone sensitization with weekly scalp DPC. Sequenced here: whole blood, sampled before DPC sensitization or 2, 6, or about 24 weeks after (not recorded which). The receptors were gathered from an adult with alopecia areata. Some clones in this sample may be carry-over from other donors' samples. This table probably holds off-target reads from a library built for another chain.

The V and J genes are TRBV7-8 and TRBJ2-5, with 7 bases aligning to TRBD1. J gave up 1 base and V 5 bases, and 4 bases lay outside the gene matches. CDR1 SGHVS and CDR2 FQNEAQ come from the germline V gene. This CDR3 is 14 amino acids long. CDR3 sequence reads: CASSPTGIQETQYF. CDR3 bases: TGTGCCAGCAGCCCGACAGGGATCCAAGAGACCCAGTACTTC.

This rearrangement joins TRBV6-5 to TRBJ2-2, with D possibly being TRBD1 (6 bases). Trimming removed 7 bases at V and 6 bases at J, with 12 bases between. The length of the CDR3 is 13 residues. Germline CDR1 is MNHEY and CDR2 is SVGAGI. DNA of the CDR3: TGTGCCAGCACCAGGGGTCAGTCCGGGGAGCTGTTTTTT. It specifies CASTRGQSGELFF.

This chain uses TRBV25-1 with TRBJ2-6; perhaps TRBD2 as D (5 bases). V lost 1 base and J 8 bases, leaving 9 bases between the germline ends. Per the germline V gene, CDR1 is MGHDK and CDR2 is SYGVNS. This CDR3 is 14 amino acids long. CDR3 bases: TGTGCCAGCAGTGAATTCCGGGAACCCAACGTCCTGACTTTC. Translation gives CASSEFREPNVLTF.

This clonotype was observed a few times. V usage is TRBV12-3 or TRBV12-4 and J usage is TRBJ2-7; 7 bases match TRBD2. This CDR3 is 14 amino acids long. The V gene end was trimmed by 6 bases and the J gene end by 3 bases; junction bases not matched to a gene: 8. The CDR3 is CASSPSGAFYEQYF. The CDR3 nucleotides are TGTGCCAGCAGCCCGAGCGGGGCCTTCTACGAGCAGTACTTC.

The gene calls are TRBV7-8 and TRBJ2-5; D might be TRBD1 or TRBD2, each matching 5 bases. Germline CDR1 is SGHVS and CDR2 is FQNEAQ. The CDR3 has 13 residues. The V and J ends lost 5 bases and 5 bases respectively, with 12 bases between them. The CDR3 DNA reads as TGTGCCAGCAGCCTTGGGGGAGTGGAGACCCAGTACTTC. Translated: CASSLGGVETQYF.